This T cell receptor (beta chain) emerged from a study of T cell clones after liver transplantation. Study-wide context: A pre-transplant mixed lymphocyte reaction with TCRbeta sequencing defined graft-donor-reactive clones followed in post-transplant blood.

CDR1 SGHRS and CDR2 YFSETQ come from the germline V gene. The V and J ends lost 6 bases and 5 bases respectively, with 14 bases between them. This CDR3 contains 13 residues. The assay was immunoSEQ multiplex PCR, and TCRdb's table has in-frame clones only and misses some. The sample holds 75,000 to 95,000 clones, around 84% seen once. The sequencing here drew on CD4+ T cells from blood, taken around 50 months after liver transplant. This clonotype originated in a human patient who received a liver transplant. Some T cells may originate from the graft donor. The chain employs TRBV5-1 and TRBJ2-5; no firm D call. CDR3 amino acids: CASTALIPETQYF. CDR3 coding DNA: TGCGCCAGCACCGCCCTTATCCCCGAGACCCAGTACTTC.